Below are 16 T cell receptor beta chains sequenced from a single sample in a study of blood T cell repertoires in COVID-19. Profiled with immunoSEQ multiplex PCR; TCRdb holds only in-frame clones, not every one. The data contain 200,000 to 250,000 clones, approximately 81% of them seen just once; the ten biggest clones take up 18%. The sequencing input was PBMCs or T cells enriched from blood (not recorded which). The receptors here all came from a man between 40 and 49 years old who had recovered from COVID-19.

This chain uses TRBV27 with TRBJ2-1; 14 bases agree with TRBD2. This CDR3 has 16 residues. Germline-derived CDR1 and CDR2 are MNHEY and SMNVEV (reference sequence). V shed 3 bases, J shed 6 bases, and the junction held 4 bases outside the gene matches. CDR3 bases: TGTGCCAGCAGTTTTCGGGGACTAGCGGGAGTCAATGAGCAGTTCTTC. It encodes CASSFRGLAGVNEQFF.

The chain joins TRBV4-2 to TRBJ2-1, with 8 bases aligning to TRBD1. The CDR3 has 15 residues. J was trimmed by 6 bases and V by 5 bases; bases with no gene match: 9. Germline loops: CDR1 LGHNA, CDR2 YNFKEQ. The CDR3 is CASSYGQGGGNEQFF. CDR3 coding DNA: TGTGCCAGCAGCTACGGACAGGGCGGAGGCAATGAGCAGTTCTTC.

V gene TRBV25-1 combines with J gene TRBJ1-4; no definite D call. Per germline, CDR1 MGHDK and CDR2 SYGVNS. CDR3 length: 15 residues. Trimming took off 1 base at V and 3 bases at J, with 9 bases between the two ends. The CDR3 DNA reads TGTGCCAGCAGTGAATCGACAATAGCTAATGAAAAACTGTTTTTT. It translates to CASSESTIANEKLFF.

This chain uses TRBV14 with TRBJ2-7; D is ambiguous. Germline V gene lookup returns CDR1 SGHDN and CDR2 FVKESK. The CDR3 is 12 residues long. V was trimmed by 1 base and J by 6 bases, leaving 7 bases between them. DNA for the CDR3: TGTGCCAGCAGCCAAGGGCCGATCGAGCAGTACTTC. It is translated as CASSQGPIEQYF.

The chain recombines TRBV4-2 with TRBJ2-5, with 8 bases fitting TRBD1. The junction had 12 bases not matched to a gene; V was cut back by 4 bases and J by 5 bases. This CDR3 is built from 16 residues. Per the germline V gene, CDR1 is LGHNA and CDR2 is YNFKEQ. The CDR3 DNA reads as TGTGCCAGCAGCCTAGGAAAGGGACAGGAATTTGAGACCCAGTACTTC. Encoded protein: CASSLGKGQEFETQYF.

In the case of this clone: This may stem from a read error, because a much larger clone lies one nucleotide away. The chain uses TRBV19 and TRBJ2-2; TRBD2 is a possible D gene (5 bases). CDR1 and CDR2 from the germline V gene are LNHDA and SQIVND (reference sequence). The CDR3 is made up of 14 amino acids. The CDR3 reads CASNTRVATGKLFF. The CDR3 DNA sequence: TGTGCCAGTAATACCCGGGTTGCGACCGGGAAGCTGTTTTTT.

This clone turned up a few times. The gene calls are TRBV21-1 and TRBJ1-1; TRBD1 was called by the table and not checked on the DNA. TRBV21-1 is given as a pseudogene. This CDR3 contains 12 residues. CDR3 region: CASSNRNTEAFF. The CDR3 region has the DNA TGTGCCAGCAGCAACAGGAACACTGAAGCTTTCTTT.

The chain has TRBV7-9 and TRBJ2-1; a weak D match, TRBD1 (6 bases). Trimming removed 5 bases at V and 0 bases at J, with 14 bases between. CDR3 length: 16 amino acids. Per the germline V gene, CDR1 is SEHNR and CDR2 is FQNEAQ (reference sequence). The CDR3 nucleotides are TGTGCCAGCAGCCGCCAGCTAGGGGGCTCCTACAATGAGCAGTTCTTC. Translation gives CASSRQLGGSYNEQFF.

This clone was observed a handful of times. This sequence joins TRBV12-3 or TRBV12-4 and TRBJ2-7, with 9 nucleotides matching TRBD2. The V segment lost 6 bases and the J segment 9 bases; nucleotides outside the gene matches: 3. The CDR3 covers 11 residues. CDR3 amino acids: CASSGSGRQYF. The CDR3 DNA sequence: TGTGCCAGCAGCGGTAGCGGGAGGCAGTACTTC.

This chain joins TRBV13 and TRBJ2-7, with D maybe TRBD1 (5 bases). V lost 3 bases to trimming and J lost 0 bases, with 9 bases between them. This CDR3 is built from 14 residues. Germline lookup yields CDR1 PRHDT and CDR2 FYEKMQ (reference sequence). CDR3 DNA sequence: TGTGCCAGCAGCTTTGACAGAAACTCCTACGAGCAGTACTTC. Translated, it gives CASSFDRNSYEQYF.

The CDR3 spells CAWSETDNQPQHF. The CDR3 DNA is TGTGCCTGGAGCGAGACAGATAATCAGCCCCAGCATTTT. The chain employs TRBV30 and TRBJ1-5, with D perhaps matching TRBD1 (5 bases). V lost 3 bases and J 4 bases, leaving 10 bases between the germline ends. This CDR3 is built from 13 residues. Looked up from germline, CDR1 is GTSNPN and CDR2 is SVGIG (reference sequence).

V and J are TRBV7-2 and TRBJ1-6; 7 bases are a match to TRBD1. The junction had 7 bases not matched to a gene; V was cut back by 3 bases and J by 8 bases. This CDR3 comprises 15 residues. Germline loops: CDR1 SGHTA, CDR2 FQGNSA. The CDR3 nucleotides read TGTGCCAGCAGCTTTTTACAGGGGACCCATTCACCCCTCCACTTT. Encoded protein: CASSFLQGTHSPLHF.

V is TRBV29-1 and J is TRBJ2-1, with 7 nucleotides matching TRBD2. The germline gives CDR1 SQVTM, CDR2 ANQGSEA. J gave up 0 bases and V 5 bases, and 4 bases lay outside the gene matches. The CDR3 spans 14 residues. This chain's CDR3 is CSVLGGSSYNEQFF. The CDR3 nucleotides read TGCAGCGTTCTGGGGGGGAGCTCCTACAATGAGCAGTTCTTC.

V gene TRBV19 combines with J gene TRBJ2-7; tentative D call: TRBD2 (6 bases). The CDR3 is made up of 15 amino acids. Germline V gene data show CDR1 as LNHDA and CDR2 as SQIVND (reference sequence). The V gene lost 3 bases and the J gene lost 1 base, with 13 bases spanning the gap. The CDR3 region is CASSMSGTASYEQYF. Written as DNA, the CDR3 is TGTGCCAGTAGTATGTCCGGGACTGCATCCTACGAGCAGTACTTC.

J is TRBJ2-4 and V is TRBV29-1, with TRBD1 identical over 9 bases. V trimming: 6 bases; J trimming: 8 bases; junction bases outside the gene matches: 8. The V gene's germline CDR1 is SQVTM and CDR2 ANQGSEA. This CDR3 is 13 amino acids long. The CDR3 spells CSVQTGGRDIQYF. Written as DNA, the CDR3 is TGCAGCGTCCAGACAGGGGGGAGGGACATTCAGTACTTC.

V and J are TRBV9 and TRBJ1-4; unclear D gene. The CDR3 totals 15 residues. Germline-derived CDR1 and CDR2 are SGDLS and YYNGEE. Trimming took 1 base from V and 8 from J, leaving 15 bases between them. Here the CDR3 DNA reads TGTGCCAGCAGCGTACAGTTGCAGGCTGGGGAAAAACTGTTTTTT. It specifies CASSVQLQAGEKLFF.